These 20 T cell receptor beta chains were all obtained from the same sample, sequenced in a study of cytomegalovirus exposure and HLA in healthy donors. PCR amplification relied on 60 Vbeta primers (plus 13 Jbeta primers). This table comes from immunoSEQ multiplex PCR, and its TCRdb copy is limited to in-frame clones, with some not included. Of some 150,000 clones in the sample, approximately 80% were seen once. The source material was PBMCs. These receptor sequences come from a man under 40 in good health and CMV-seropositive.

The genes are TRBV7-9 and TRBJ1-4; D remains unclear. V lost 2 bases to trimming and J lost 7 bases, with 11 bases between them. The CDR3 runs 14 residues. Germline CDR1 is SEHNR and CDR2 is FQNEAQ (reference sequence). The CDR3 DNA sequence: TGTGCCAGCAGCTTACGAGGGAAGGGTGAAAAACTGTTTTTT. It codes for CASSLRGKGEKLFF.

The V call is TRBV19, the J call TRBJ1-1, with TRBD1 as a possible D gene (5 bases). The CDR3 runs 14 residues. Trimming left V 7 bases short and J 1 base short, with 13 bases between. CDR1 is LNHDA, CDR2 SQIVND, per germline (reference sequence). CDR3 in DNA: TGTGCCAGTAACCAGAGGGGAGGGAACACTGAAGCTTTCTTT. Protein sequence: CASNQRGGNTEAFF.

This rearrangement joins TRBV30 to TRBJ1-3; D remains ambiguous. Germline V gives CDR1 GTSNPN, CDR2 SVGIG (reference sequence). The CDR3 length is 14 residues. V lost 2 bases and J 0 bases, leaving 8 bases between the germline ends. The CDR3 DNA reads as TGTGCCTGGAGTCGGGGTGCCTCTGGAAACACCATATATTTT. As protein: CAWSRGASGNTIYF.

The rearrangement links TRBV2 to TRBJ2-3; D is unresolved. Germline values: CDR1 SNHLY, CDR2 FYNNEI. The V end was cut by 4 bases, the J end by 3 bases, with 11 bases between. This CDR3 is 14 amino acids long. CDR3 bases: TGTGCCAGCAGTGTTCATTTCCTAACAGATACGCAGTATTTT. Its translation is CASSVHFLTDTQYF. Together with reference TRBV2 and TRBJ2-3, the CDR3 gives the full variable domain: EPEVTQTPSHQVTQMGQEVILRCVPISNHLYFYWYRQILGQKVEFLVSFYNNEISEKSEIFDDQFSVERPDGSNFTLKIRSTKLEDSAMYFCASSVHFLTDTQYFGPGTRLTVL.

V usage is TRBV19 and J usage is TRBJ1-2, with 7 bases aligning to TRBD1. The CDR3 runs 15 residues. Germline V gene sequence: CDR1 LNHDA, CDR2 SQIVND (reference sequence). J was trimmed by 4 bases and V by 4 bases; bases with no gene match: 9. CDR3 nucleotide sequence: TGTGCCAGTAGTAGCGTTGGACAGGCGACCTATGGCTACACCTTC. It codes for CASSSVGQATYGYTF.

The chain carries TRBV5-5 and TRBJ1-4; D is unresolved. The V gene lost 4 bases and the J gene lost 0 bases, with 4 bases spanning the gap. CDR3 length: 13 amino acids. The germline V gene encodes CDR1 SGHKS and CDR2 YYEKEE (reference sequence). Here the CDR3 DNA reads TGTGCCAGCAGCCTTGCAACTAATGAAAAACTGTTTTTT. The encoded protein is CASSLATNEKLFF.

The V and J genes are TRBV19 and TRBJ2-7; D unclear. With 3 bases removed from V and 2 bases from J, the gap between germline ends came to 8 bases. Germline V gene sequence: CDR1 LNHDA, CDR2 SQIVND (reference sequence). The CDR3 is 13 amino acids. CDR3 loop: CASSMGQAYEQYF. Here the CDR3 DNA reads TGTGCCAGTAGTATGGGCCAGGCCTACGAGCAGTACTTC.

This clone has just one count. CDR3 DNA sequence: TGTGCCAGCAGCCCCACACCGACAGGATTGAATGGCTACACCTTC. Its translation: CASSPTPTGLNGYTF. The chain links TRBV7-9 to TRBJ1-2, with D possibly matching TRBD1 (6 bases). The CDR3 runs to 15 residues. Looked up from germline, CDR1 is SEHNR and CDR2 is FQNEAQ (reference sequence). Trimming removed 5 bases from V and 6 bases from J, with 19 bases in between.

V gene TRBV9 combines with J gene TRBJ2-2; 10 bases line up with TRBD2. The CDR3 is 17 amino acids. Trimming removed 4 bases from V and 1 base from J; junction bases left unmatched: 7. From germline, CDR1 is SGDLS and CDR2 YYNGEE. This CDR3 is CASSPSGLAQNTGELFF. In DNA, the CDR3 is TGTGCCAGCAGCCCCTCGGGACTAGCGCAGAACACCGGGGAGCTGTTTTTT. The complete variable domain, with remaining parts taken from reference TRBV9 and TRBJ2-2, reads DSGVTQTPKHLITATGQRVTLRCSPRSGDLSVYWYQQSLDQGLQFLIQYYNGEERAKGNILERFSAQQFPDLHSELNLSSLELGDSALYFCASSPSGLAQNTGELFFGEGSRLTVL.

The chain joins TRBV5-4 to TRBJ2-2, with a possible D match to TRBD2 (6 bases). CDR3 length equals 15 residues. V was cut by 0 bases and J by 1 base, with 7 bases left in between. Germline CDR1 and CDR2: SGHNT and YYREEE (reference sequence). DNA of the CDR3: TGTGCCAGCAGCTTGGGACTAGTGAACACCGGGGAGCTGTTTTTT. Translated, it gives CASSLGLVNTGELFF.

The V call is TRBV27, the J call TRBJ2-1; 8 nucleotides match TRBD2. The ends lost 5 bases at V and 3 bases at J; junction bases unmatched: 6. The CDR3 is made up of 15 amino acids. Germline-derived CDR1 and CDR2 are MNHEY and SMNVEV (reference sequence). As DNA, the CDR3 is TGTGCCAGCAGTCCGTCTAGCGGGTACTACAATGAGCAGTTCTTC. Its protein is CASSPSSGYYNEQFF.

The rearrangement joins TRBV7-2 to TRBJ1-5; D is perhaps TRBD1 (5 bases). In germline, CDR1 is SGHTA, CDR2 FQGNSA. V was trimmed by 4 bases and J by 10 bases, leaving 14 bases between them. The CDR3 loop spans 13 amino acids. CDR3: CASSSTVLIPQHF. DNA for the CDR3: TGTGCCAGCAGCTCGACAGTCTTGATACCCCAGCATTTT.

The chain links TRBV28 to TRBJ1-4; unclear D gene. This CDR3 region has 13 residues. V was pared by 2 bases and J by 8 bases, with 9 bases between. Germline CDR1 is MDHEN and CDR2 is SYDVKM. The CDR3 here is CASSLVLREKLFF. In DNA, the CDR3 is TGTGCCAGCAGTTTAGTACTCCGCGAAAAACTGTTTTTT.

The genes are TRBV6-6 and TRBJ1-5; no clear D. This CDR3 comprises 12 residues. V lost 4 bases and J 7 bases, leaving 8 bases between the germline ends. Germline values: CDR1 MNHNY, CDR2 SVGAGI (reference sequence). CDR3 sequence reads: CASSLSFQPQHF. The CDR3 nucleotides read TGTGCCAGCAGTTTGTCCTTCCAGCCCCAGCATTTT.

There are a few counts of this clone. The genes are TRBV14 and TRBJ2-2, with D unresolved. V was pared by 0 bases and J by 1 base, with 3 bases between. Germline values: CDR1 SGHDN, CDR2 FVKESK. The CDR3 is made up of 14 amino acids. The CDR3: CASSQDLNTGELFF. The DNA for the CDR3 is TGTGCCAGCAGCCAAGATCTGAACACCGGGGAGCTGTTTTTT.

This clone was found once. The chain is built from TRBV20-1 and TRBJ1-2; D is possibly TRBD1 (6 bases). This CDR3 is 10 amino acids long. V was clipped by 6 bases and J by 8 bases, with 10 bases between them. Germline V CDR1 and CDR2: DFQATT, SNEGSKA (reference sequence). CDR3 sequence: CSAAGEGYTF. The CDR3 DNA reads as TGCAGTGCCGCAGGGGAAGGCTACACCTTC.

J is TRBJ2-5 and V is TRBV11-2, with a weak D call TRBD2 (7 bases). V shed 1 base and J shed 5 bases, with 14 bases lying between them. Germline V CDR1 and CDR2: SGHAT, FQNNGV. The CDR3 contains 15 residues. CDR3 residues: CASSLGVGGGETQYF. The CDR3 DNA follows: TGTGCCAGCAGCTTAGGAGTGGGAGGGGGGGAGACCCAGTACTTC.

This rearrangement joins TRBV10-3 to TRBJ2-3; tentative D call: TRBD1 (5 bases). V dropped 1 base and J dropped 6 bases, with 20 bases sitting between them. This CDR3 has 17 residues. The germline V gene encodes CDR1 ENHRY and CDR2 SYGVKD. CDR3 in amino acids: CAISEFLQAGSRDTQYF. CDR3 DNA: TGTGCCATCAGTGAGTTCCTACAGGCCGGTTCGCGGGATACGCAGTATTTT.

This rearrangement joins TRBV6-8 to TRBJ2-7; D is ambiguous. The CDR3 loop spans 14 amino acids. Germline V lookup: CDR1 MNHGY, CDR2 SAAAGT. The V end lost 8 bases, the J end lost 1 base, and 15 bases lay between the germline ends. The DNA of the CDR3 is TGTGCCAGCCTCCTGAGACTGCAATCCTACGAGCAGTACTTC. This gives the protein CASLLRLQSYEQYF.

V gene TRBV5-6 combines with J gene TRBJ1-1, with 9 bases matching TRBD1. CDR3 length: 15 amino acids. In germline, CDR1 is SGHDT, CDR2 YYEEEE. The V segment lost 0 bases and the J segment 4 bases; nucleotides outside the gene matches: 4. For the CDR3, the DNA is TGTGCCAGCAGCTTGGGACAGGGGGTCGGCACTGAAGCTTTCTTT. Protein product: CASSLGQGVGTEAFF.